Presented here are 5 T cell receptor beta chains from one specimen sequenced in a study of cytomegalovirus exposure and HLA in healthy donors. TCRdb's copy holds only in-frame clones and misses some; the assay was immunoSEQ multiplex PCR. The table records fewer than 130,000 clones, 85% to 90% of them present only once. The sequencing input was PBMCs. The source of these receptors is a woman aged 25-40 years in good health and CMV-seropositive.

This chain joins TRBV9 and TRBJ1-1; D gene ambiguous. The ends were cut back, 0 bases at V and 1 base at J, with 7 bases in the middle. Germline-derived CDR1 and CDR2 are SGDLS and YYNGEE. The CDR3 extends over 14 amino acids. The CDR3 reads CASSVVPGNTEAFF. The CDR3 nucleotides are TGTGCCAGCAGCGTAGTTCCGGGGAACACTGAAGCTTTCTTT.

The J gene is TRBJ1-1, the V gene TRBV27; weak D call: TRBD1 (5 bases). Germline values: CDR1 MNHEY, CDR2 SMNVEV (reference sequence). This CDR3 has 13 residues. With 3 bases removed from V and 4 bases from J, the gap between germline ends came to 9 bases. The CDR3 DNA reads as TGTGCCAGCAGTTTCGGGGGGGGCACTGAAGCTTTCTTT. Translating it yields CASSFGGGTEAFF.

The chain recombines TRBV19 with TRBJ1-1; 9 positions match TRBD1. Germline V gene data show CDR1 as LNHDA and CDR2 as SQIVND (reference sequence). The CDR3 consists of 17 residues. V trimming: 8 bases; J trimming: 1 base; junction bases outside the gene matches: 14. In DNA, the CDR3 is TGTGCCAGTGGCCCGGACAGGGGCGCTAAAGCGAACACTGAAGCTTTCTTT. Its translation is CASGPDRGAKANTEAFF.

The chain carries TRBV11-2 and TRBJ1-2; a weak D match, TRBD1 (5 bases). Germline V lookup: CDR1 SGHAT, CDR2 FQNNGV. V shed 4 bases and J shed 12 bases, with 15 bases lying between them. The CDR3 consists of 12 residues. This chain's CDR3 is CASSWEDITNTF. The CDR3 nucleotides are TGTGCCAGCAGCTGGGAGGACATAACGAACACCTTC.

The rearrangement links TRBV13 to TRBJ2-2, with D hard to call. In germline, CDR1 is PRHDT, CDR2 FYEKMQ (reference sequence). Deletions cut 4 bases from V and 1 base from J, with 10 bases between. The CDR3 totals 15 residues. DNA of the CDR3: TGTGCCAGCAGCTCGGAACAGAGGAACACCGGGGAGCTGTTTTTT. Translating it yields CASSSEQRNTGELFF.